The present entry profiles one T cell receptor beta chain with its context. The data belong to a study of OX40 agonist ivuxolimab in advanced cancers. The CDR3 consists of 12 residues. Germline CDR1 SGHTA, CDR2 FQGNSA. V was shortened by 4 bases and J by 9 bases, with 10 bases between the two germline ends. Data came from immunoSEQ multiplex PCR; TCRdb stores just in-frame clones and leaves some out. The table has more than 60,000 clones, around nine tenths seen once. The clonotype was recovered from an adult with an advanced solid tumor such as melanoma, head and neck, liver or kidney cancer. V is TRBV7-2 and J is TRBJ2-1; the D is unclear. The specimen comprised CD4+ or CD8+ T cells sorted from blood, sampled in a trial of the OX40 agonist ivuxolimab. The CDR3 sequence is CASSSFSSEQFF. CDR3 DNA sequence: TGTGCCAGCAGCTCCTTTTCAAGTGAGCAGTTCTTC.